Each of the 2 T cell receptor beta chains below was sequenced from the same sample in a study of T cell repertoires in ileal Crohn's disease. Generated by immunoSEQ multiplex PCR, the TCRdb table keeps only in-frame clones and is missing some. This repertoire shows some 8,200 clones, 96% found once; its top ten account for roughly 0.2%. The sequenced sample consisted of ileal tissue. Receptor source: an adult with Crohn's disease.

J is TRBJ2-3 and V is TRBV6-4, with 9 positions matching TRBD2. The germline V gene has CDR1 MRHNA and CDR2 SNTAGT. This CDR3 is 16 amino acids long. Germline trimming cut 4 bases from V and 5 bases from J; bases unmatched to any gene: 10. The CDR3: CASSASGGPPGDTQYF. As DNA, the CDR3 is TGTGCCAGCAGTGCGAGCGGGGGGCCTCCGGGAGATACGCAGTATTTT.

V and J are TRBV5-1 and TRBJ1-6, with TRBD1 matching 7 bases. The V gene end was trimmed by 3 bases and the J gene end by 2 bases; junction bases not matched to a gene: 11. CDR3 length: 18 amino acids. From germline, CDR1 is SGHRS and CDR2 YFSETQ. This CDR3 reads CASSSRQGGSAYNSPLHF. CDR3 DNA: TGCGCCAGCAGCTCCCGACAGGGTGGGAGCGCCTATAATTCACCCCTCCACTTT. Supplemented by reference TRBV5-1 and TRBJ1-6, the full variable domain reads KAGVTQTPRYLIKTRGQQVTLSCSPISGHRSVSWYQQTPGQGLQFLFEYFSETQRNKGNFPGRFSGRQFSNSRSEMNVSTLELGDSALYLCASSSRQGGSAYNSPLHFGNGTRLTVT.